This T cell receptor beta chain is drawn from a study of cytomegalovirus exposure and HLA in healthy donors (dated by TCRdb to 2015 to 2018). Study-level background: An earlier analysis of roughly 500 of the donors reported 276 Gb of sequence data and 117 million unique TCR beta sequences obtained from around 180 million T cells. Approximately 310 gigabases of sequencing data and 70 million to 100 million unique TCR sequences made up an early release that covered nearly 650 HLA-typed donors. The genetic ancestry cluster associated with self-reported Caucasian donors included roughly 84% of the approximately 400 genotyped donors. The study aimed to test whether signatures of past pathogen exposure could be identified by cataloging public T cell receptors. Using immunosequencing, the study profiled T cell repertoires from around 670 subjects and related those repertoires to cytomegalovirus serostatus. In addition to the first cohort of 666 subjects, a separate validation cohort of approximately 120 different subjects was used. To predict cytomegalovirus infection status, the study brought together high-throughput TCR immunosequencing, statistical association of individual TCRs with disease status, and machine learning. A later analysis re-analyzed previously published TCR beta repertoires from about 730 donors and added high-resolution HLA genotyping to study TCR occurrence patterns. Rather than drawing on any new phenotypic data, the later analysis identified candidate immune exposures from TCR beta sequences and the way those sequences occurred across donors. In an earlier analysis of roughly 600 of the donors, high-throughput TCR beta sequencing was used to judge whether each TCR beta V gene segment behaved as functional or pseudogenic. Donor age, sex, ethnicity and CMV serostatus were collected together with the repertoire data. A later genetic analysis took genome-wide SNP genotypes for 398 of the 666 donors and used that subset as a discovery cohort. All discovery cohort repertoires had been generated on a single sequencing platform. Class I and class II HLA loci were covered by the typing at four-digit resolution. The number of typed donors differed by locus: roughly 629-640 for A, B, C, DRB1 and DQB1; 500 to 550 for DQA1; 606 for DPA1; and 400 to 480 for DPB1. Several DR-DQ haplotypes were handled as single units for association and clustering, since linkage in the cohort was strong. Among almost 400 genotyped donors of the cohort, an average of around 240,000 unique TCR beta nucleotide sequences were sequenced per donor, roughly 20% of them non-productive.

As encoded in the germline V gene, CDR1 is SGHRS while CDR2 is YFSETQ. The CDR3 sequence holds 18 residues, the cysteine and phenylalanine included. The sequence is cut down to CDR3 DNA, 54 bases in frame from base 1. V drops 4 bases and J drops 0 bases, leaving 21 bases in between. The cohort consisted of 600 or so healthy bone marrow donors. At the time of sampling, every cohort member was nominally healthy, though immune exposures that went unrecorded were likely present. The donor tested CMV seropositive and was one of the 289 seropositive cohort members. A peripheral blood sample was provided by each donor, and peripheral blood mononuclear cells were used for TCR beta sequencing. Genomic DNA was extracted from the blood cell samples with the Qiagen DNeasy Blood Extraction Kit. General conclusions and limits of the study: An earlier analysis of approximately 540 of the donors showed that most TCR beta V segments appeared in productive rearrangements either about 87% or about 30% of the time, which broadly matched IMGT annotations. Most CMV-associated TCR beta chains appeared to be HLA-restricted in a later analysis, and the HLA associations seemed to be driven largely by CMV exposure. A later genetic analysis associated a missense DCLRE1C variant with V-gene and J-gene trimming of TCR beta chains, and an independent cohort replicated the association. The 87-base-pair reads could not distinguish some IMGT-functional V segments, including TRBV6-2 and TRBV6-3, so those segments were excluded. Because counts were too low, seventeen rarely observed V segments, including chromosome 9 orphons, were excluded from the earlier analysis of roughly 580 of the donors. Most TCR sequences were seen in very few donors, while some public TCRs were found in many individuals. The classifier was reported to diagnose cytomegalovirus status with high specificity and sensitivity in both the original cohort and the validation cohort. It was suggested by the authors that the approach could potentially be generalized to other disease states and immunological phenotypes. When HLA alleles, especially DR and DQ, strongly co-occurred, TCR associations were difficult to assign to individual alleles. Only TCR beta chains were sequenced in this cohort, and the absence of alpha or paired-chain data limited detectable features. According to a later analysis, parvovirus B19, influenza, CMV and Epstein-Barr virus appeared linked to several top co-occurrence clusters. A few of the identified cytomegalovirus-associated TCR beta chains were confirmed in vitro to be specific for cytomegalovirus antigens. In a later analysis, HLA-associated TCR beta chains were found to be more clonally expanded and to have lower generation probabilities than equally common non-associated chains. A further reported finding was that TCR beta sequences accurately predicted the HLA-A and HLA-B alleles for most subjects in the first cohort. Correlated functional status among segregating V segments might be attributable to linkage disequilibrium, but an unknown experimental factor could not be ruled out. HLA typing was unavailable for some donors at each locus, so association tests used only the typed subset. The study listed 150 to 200 TCR beta chains as associated with cytomegalovirus. Compared with the approximately 670-donor mean, donors in an Asian-associated ancestry cluster had fewer N-insertions in productive TCRs, according to a later genetic analysis. According to a later analysis, TCR association rates differed among HLA loci, with DRB1 alleles showing the most associated TCRs and HLA-C alleles showing the fewest. Presence/absence analyses assumed roughly uniform sequencing depth across donors, an assumption that may not hold. A group of highly shared sequence variants was considered likely to be a technical artifact of the sequencing pipeline. CMV serostatus was the only immune exposure information available for the cohort. Specific HLA alleles were associated with 16,951 TCR beta sequences at a false discovery rate of 0.05 in a later analysis.

The protocol used for the library was the immunoSEQ multiplex PCR assay. A mixture of 60 forward primers for TCR Vbeta segments and 13 reverse primers for TCR Jbeta segments was used in the multiplex PCR. Amplification of the CDR3 region of rearranged TCR beta genes was performed with a multiplex PCR assay on genomic DNA. Amplified TCR beta libraries were sequenced as 87-base-pair reads on the Illumina HiSeq System. In the original analysis: A later analysis tallied around 87 million unique TCR beta chains across the approximately 670 repertoires, and about 12 million of those chains were shared by two or more donors. Raw reads were error-corrected and collapsed into unique sequences by a nearest-neighbor algorithm in which closely related sequences were merged to remove PCR and sequencing errors. Alignment of CDR3 sequences to IMGT reference sequences was used to assign V, D and J gene segments. Each retained sequence needed at least a six-nucleotide match to both a V gene segment and a J gene segment. Rearrangements were called productive when the CDR3 lacked stop codons and stayed in frame with V and J; all others were non-productive. CDR3 was defined by IMGT convention, running from the second conserved V-encoded cysteine to the conserved J-encoded phenylalanine. Sequences without an unambiguous match to a single V gene segment were excluded from the earlier analysis of about 600 of the donors. An earlier analysis of 500 to 600 of the donors classified V segments as functional when productive rearrangements were above 56.7% and as segregating when the standard deviation between donors was above 5%. A statistical classification framework was developed to diagnose cytomegalovirus status using the catalog of TCR beta chain sequences. In a later analysis, TCR nucleotide sequences were compared against IMGT/GENE-DB human TR gene sequences so that V and J genes could be assigned. The TCRdist pipeline was used in a later analysis to assign CDR3 sequences and most-parsimonious VDJ recombination scenarios. In a later analysis, each TCR beta chain was defined by its CDR3 amino acid sequence together with its V-gene family, and reads without a unique V-gene family were excluded. To address suspected cross-contamination and a sequencing artifact, a later analysis removed over 500 highly shared, low-generation-probability nucleotide sequences. A later analysis calculated a clonal expansion index for each public chain from normalized within-repertoire ranks of inferred template counts. In a later analysis, generation probabilities were computed with a VDJ recombination model fitted to out-of-frame rearrangements, and the resulting probabilities were checked against IGoR. A later analysis scored TCR-TCR, TCR-HLA and TCR-CMV co-occurrence with hypergeometric tests, applying a repertoire-size bias correction to TCR pairs. False discovery rates were estimated in a later analysis by permuting HLA or CMV assignments 20 times. A later analysis grouped co-occurring TCRs with DBSCAN, adding TCRdist sequence similarity when clustering within HLA-allele-positive subsets. For co-occurrence clustering, repertoires with fewer than 30,000 or more than 120,000 public chains were excluded, along with 5 or 6 repertoires with anomalous nucleotide sharing. The source is immuneACCESS, and TCRdb retained only in-frame sequences with V and J called. Part of the clones is not carried over; for the studies checked, unresolved V genes explain less than half of this, and the remainder is unexplained. V and J calls and clone size are copied from that table; D and trimming were computed from the DNA. The sample includes under 170,000 clones, with under 75% observed a single time. The leading ten clones occupy 6% to 8.5% of the sample.

Details on this clone: It has no known antigen specificity. No quality values exist for individual bases; no much larger clone is one base distant.

Specimen: PBMCs. The V and J segments used are TRBV5-1 and TRBJ2-3; no D segment can be confidently identified. The receptor was derived from a woman aged 60-75 years in good health and CMV-seropositive. The CDR3 in this case is CASSARLRISASTDTQYF. DNA sequence: TGCGCCAGCAGCGCGCGGTTGCGTATATCTGCTAGCACAGATACGCAGTATTTT.